Each of the 29 T cell receptor beta chains below was sequenced from the same sample in a study of regulatory T cells in long-lasting Graves disease. Through Arm-PCR of CDR3 regions and iRepertoire HTBI primers, TCR beta libraries were built. In TCRdb, the multiplex PCR reads were re-called with MiXCR into one record per CDR3 protein. The data show around 400,000 distinct CDR3 sequences, around 15% seen once. The time point: newly diagnosed GD, antithyroid drugs for less than 3 months. There was RNA extracted from PBMCs, and the TCR library was made from it. The input for sequencing was peripheral blood mononuclear cells (PBMCs), taken at new diagnosis, from a patient treated with antithyroid drugs. These receptors came from a female donor with Graves disease.

The V call is TRBV5-1, the J call TRBJ1-6; 8 positions agree with TRBD1. Per the germline V gene, CDR1 is SGHRS and CDR2 is YFSETQ. The CDR3 has 16 residues. Unmatched junction bases numbered 12, after V lost 4 bases and J lost 9 bases. The CDR3 sequence is CASSPTLTGAGSPLHF. The CDR3, as DNA: TGCGCCAGCAGCCCCACACTGACAGGGGCCGGTTCACCCCTCCACTTT.

This clonotype was counted between two and nine times. V gene TRBV10-3 combines with J gene TRBJ1-6, with no clear D. The V and J ends lost 4 bases and 8 bases respectively, with 12 bases between them. The CDR3 is made up of 14 amino acids. The germline CDR1 and CDR2 sequences are ENHRY and SYGVKD. Here the CDR3 DNA reads TGTGCCATCAGTGTAGAGGCTCGAGATTCACCCCTCCACTTT. It encodes CAISVEARDSPLHF.

This clonotype was found many times. The chain combines TRBV2 with TRBJ2-3, with D tentatively TRBD1 or TRBD2 (5 bases each). CDR1 is SNHLY, CDR2 FYNNEI, per germline. The germline V and J ends were trimmed by 6 bases and 5 bases, with 24 bases remaining between them. The CDR3 runs 17 residues. CDR3 loop: CASRLRDGFFTRDTQYF. The CDR3 nucleotides are TGTGCCAGCAGACTCCGGGACGGATTTTTCACGAGAGATACGCAGTATTTT. Supplemented by reference TRBV2 and TRBJ2-3, the full variable domain reads EPEVTQTPSHQVTQMGQEVILRCVPISNHLYFYWYRQILGQKVEFLVSFYNNEISEKSEIFDDQFSVERPDGSNFTLKIRSTKLEDSAMYFCASRLRDGFFTRDTQYFGPGTRLTVL.

This clonotype came up many times. V gene TRBV2 combines with J gene TRBJ2-3; D might be TRBD2 (5 bases). V was shortened by 9 bases and J by 1 base, with 11 bases between the two germline ends. The CDR3 length is 13 residues. Germline V gives CDR1 SNHLY, CDR2 FYNNEI. The CDR3 reads CAREKRGTDTQYF. CDR3 coding DNA: TGTGCCAGGGAGAAGAGGGGCACAGATACGCAGTATTTT. Variable domain in full (rest from reference TRBV2 and TRBJ2-3): EPEVTQTPSHQVTQMGQEVILRCVPISNHLYFYWYRQILGQKVEFLVSFYNNEISEKSEIFDDQFSVERPDGSNFTLKIRSTKLEDSAMYFCAREKRGTDTQYFGPGTRLTVL.

This clonotype has ten or more counts. The chain joins TRBV28 to TRBJ1-2, with D hard to call. Trimming took off 6 bases at V and 4 bases at J, with 18 bases between the two ends. Germline CDR1 is MDHEN and CDR2 is SYDVKM. This CDR3 comprises 15 residues. Written as DNA, the CDR3 is TGTGCCAGCAGCCCGCCAAGGACTGTATCCTATGGCTACACCTTC. Its translation is CASSPPRTVSYGYTF.

In this sample, this clonotype turned up many times. J is TRBJ1-5 and V is TRBV7-2; 7 positions agree with TRBD1. The V segment lost 1 base and the J segment 9 bases; nucleotides outside the gene matches: 6. CDR3 length: 14 residues. The germline CDR1 and CDR2 sequences are SGHTA and FQGNSA. In DNA, the CDR3 is TGTGCCAGCAGCTTAGTACACAGGGGTGCGCCCCAGCATTTT. This sequence encodes CASSLVHRGAPQHF.

This clonotype was picked up many times. This rearrangement joins TRBV29-1 to TRBJ2-3; 8 nucleotides agree with TRBD2. Germline-derived CDR1 and CDR2 are SQVTM and ANQGSEA. The CDR3 runs 13 residues. Losses at the gene ends were 2 bases for V and 4 bases for J; bases not matched to a gene: 2. This CDR3 is CSVEPGLADTQYF. CDR3 in DNA: TGCAGCGTTGAACCGGGACTAGCAGATACGCAGTATTTT.

This clonotype was detected ten times or more. The V gene is TRBV24-1, the J gene TRBJ2-1, with 9 bases that match TRBD2. The CDR3 covers 14 residues. Germline values: CDR1 KGHDR, CDR2 SFDVKD. V was clipped by 5 bases and J by 11 bases; unmatched bases: 9. The DNA of the CDR3 is TGTGCCACCAGTGCAATTAGCGGGAGTCCCAAGCAGTTCTTC. It translates to CATSAISGSPKQFF.

This clonotype was seen a handful of times. This rearrangement joins TRBV2 to TRBJ2-2; perhaps D is TRBD1 or TRBD2 (5 bases each). The CDR3 has 14 residues. Trimming took 7 bases from V and 2 from J, leaving 11 bases between them. In germline, CDR1 is SNHLY, CDR2 FYNNEI. CDR3 coding DNA: TGTGCCAGCAATCCATGGGACAACACCGGGGAGCTGTTTTTT. It is translated as CASNPWDNTGELFF.

The chain is built from TRBV29-1 and TRBJ2-2, with D possibly being TRBD2 (6 bases). V lost 4 bases and J lost 1, with 7 bases in between. CDR1 is SQVTM and CDR2 is ANQGSEA in the germline V gene. The CDR3 extends over 13 amino acids. The CDR3 DNA reads as TGCAGCGTTGGGGGGGAGAACACCGGGGAGCTGTTTTTT. Translation gives CSVGGENTGELFF.

This clonotype was observed many times. The rearrangement joins TRBV5-1 to TRBJ2-7, with D hard to call. The CDR3 extends over 13 amino acids. The V end lost 4 bases, the J end lost 3 bases, and 11 bases lay between the germline ends. The germline V gene has CDR1 SGHRS and CDR2 YFSETQ. CDR3 sequence reads: CASSITENYEQYF. Here the CDR3 DNA reads TGCGCCAGCAGCATCACAGAGAACTACGAGCAGTACTTC. The variable domain in full, with the rest retrieved from reference TRBV5-1 and TRBJ2-7, is KAGVTQTPRYLIKTRGQQVTLSCSPISGHRSVSWYQQTPGQGLQFLFEYFSETQRNKGNFPGRFSGRQFSNSRSEMNVSTLELGDSALYLCASSITENYEQYFGPGTRLTVT.

Concerning this clonotype itself: This likely came from a read error, as a far larger clone is one base away. This chain links TRBV7-2 with TRBJ1-4, with D perhaps TRBD1 (5 bases). The germline V gene has CDR1 SGHTA and CDR2 FQGNSA. CDR3 size: 16 residues. The CDR3 is CATSPRTSGVGEKLFF. The CDR3 DNA reads as TGTGCCACCAGCCCCCGTACCTCGGGGGTCGGAGAAAAACTGTTTTTT.

This clonotype was counted ten times or more. This sequence joins TRBV4-1 and TRBJ2-5, with D perhaps matching TRBD1 or TRBD2 (5 bases each). The V and J ends lost 0 bases and 1 base respectively, with 12 bases between them. The CDR3 consists of 16 residues. Germline V gene data show CDR1 as MGHRA and CDR2 as YSYEKL. CDR3 protein: CASSQDRGSVQETQYF. The CDR3 DNA is TGCGCCAGCAGCCAAGATCGGGGCAGTGTCCAAGAGACCCAGTACTTC.

This clonotype occurred many times. This chain links TRBV29-1 with TRBJ2-3; 7 bases line up with TRBD2. Germline V lookup: CDR1 SQVTM, CDR2 ANQGSEA. J gave up 1 base and V 1 base, and 2 bases lay outside the gene matches. This CDR3 contains 14 residues. Here the CDR3 DNA reads TGCAGCGTTGAAGGGGGAGGGGGCACAGATACGCAGTATTTT. Encoded protein: CSVEGGGGTDTQYF.

This clonotype was observed at least ten times. The chain has TRBV7-2 and TRBJ2-5; D unresolved. Trimming took 5 bases from V and 2 from J, leaving 6 bases between them. Germline CDR1 and CDR2: SGHTA and FQGNSA. This CDR3 spans 12 amino acids. The CDR3 DNA is TGTGCCAGCAGCGTATTGCAAGAGACCCAGTACTTC. The encoded protein is CASSVLQETQYF.

This clonotype was seen ten or more times. The rearrangement joins TRBV29-1 to TRBJ2-7; no clear D. Germline values: CDR1 SQVTM, CDR2 ANQGSEA. The CDR3 consists of 13 residues. V lost 3 bases to trimming and J lost 0 bases, with 9 bases between them. The DNA of the CDR3 is TGCAGCGTTGAGGCCTATAACTCCTACGAGCAGTACTTC. Protein: CSVEAYNSYEQYF.

This clonotype occurred many times. The chain recombines TRBV7-2 with TRBJ1-5; D is uncertain. In germline, CDR1 is SGHTA, CDR2 FQGNSA. CDR3 length: 13 residues. V was trimmed by 5 bases and J by 7 bases, leaving 12 bases between them. In DNA, the CDR3 is TGTGCCAGCAGCCTGGGAAGGTCGCAGCCCCAGCATTTT. Amino acids: CASSLGRSQPQHF.

This clonotype was counted many times. V usage is TRBV27 and J usage is TRBJ2-3, with 10 bases that match TRBD2. The junction had 5 bases not matched to a gene; V was cut back by 4 bases and J by 1 base. The CDR3 totals 16 residues. Germline V gene data show CDR1 as MNHEY and CDR2 as SMNVEV (reference sequence). In DNA form, the CDR3 reads TGTGCCAGCAGTTCTTACGGGACTAGCGGCACAGATACGCAGTATTTT. Translated, it gives CASSSYGTSGTDTQYF.

This clonotype was recorded at least ten times. The rearrangement links TRBV12-3 or TRBV12-4 to TRBJ2-2; D uncertain. V lost 2 bases and J lost 8, with 12 bases in between. There are 14 residues in the CDR3. CDR3 bases: TGTGCCAGCAGTTTATCCGGTCACAGAGGGGAGCTGTTTTTT. As protein: CASSLSGHRGELFF.

The sample holds many counts of this clonotype. This chain uses TRBV2 with TRBJ1-2; TRBD1 aligns across 7 bases. The CDR3 consists of 16 residues. V was clipped by 5 bases and J by 0 bases; unmatched bases: 9. CDR1 and CDR2 (germline): SNHLY, FYNNEI. CDR3 sequence (DNA): TGTGCCAGCAGTACATACGGGACAGAGCCTAACTATGGCTACACCTTC. Its translation is CASSTYGTEPNYGYTF.

This clonotype was observed at least ten times. The rearrangement uses TRBV20-1 and TRBJ1-4; unclear D gene. The germline gives CDR1 DFQATT, CDR2 SNEGSKA (reference sequence). CDR3 length equals 13 residues. V was cut by 3 bases and J by 4 bases, with 9 bases left in between. The CDR3 DNA sequence: TGCAGTGCTAGGGAAGGCATTAATGAAAAACTGTTTTTT. This encodes CSAREGINEKLFF.

In its sample, this clonotype was seen a few times. The chain couples TRBV4-3 to TRBJ2-1; D is possibly TRBD2 (5 bases). Trimming stripped 1 base from V and 8 bases from J, with 12 bases between. The CDR3 length is 14 residues. Germline assignment: CDR1 LGHNA and CDR2 YSLEER. CDR3 sequence reads: CASSQGWAGDEQFF. In nucleotides, the CDR3 is TGCGCCAGCAGCCAAGGTTGGGCCGGGGATGAGCAGTTCTTC.

Ten or more counts support this clonotype. V and J are TRBV28 and TRBJ2-5; D gene ambiguous. Germline V gene lookup returns CDR1 MDHEN and CDR2 SYDVKM. This CDR3 spans 12 amino acids. Trimming shortened V by 3 bases and J by 5 bases, and 7 bases separated the two germline ends. The chain's CDR3 is CASSLSSETQYF. The CDR3 nucleotides are TGTGCCAGCAGTTTGTCTTCGGAGACCCAGTACTTC.

In this sample, this clonotype turned up many times. CDR3 nucleotides: TGTGCCAGCACCACAATCTTCGGGTCTCCGGGAGCAGAAGGGGATACGCAGTATTTT. It translates to CASTTIFGSPGAEGDTQYF. V is TRBV5-5 and J is TRBJ2-3; a weak D match, TRBD2 (6 bases). The CDR3 sequence is 19 residues long. With 6 bases removed from V and 6 bases from J, the gap between germline ends came to 32 bases. Germline V gives CDR1 SGHKS, CDR2 YYEKEE (reference sequence).

This clonotype was observed a few times. The V gene is TRBV6-5, the J gene TRBJ2-2; 7 positions match TRBD1. The CDR3 has 16 amino acids. Germline CDR1 reads MNHEY; CDR2 reads SVGAGI. With 2 bases clipped from V and 7 bases from J, the junction kept 10 bases outside the gene matches. The CDR3 nucleotides read TGTGCCAGCAGTTACCGAACAGGGACAGAGGGCGGGGAGCTGTTTTTT. Amino acid sequence: CASSYRTGTEGGELFF.

This clonotype was recorded at least ten times. J is TRBJ2-3 and V is TRBV30; D is unresolved. Germline-derived CDR1 and CDR2 are GTSNPN and SVGIG (reference sequence). The V gene lost 1 base and the J gene lost 6 bases, with 11 bases spanning the gap. The CDR3 covers 13 residues. CDR3: CAWSGPLRDTQYF. CDR3 in DNA: TGTGCCTGGAGTGGACCCTTGAGGGATACGCAGTATTTT.

This clonotype was seen many times. The chain couples TRBV20-1 to TRBJ2-1; 7 bases fit TRBD1. This CDR3 spans 16 amino acids. V lost 0 bases to trimming and J lost 0 bases; unmatched junction nucleotides: 5. Germline values: CDR1 DFQATT, CDR2 SNEGSKA (reference sequence). The CDR3 nucleotides read TGCAGTGCTAGAGACGCGACAGGGCCCTCCTACAATGAGCAGTTCTTC. Its protein is CSARDATGPSYNEQFF.

The gene calls are TRBV5-4 and TRBJ1-2; a possible D gene is TRBD1 (5 bases). Germline V CDR1 and CDR2: SGHNT, YYREEE (reference sequence). The V end was cut by 5 bases, the J end by 5 bases, with 19 bases between. The CDR3 sequence is 15 residues long. CDR3 DNA sequence: TGTGCCAGCAGAACAACCGGGACCCAGTTTTATGGCTACACCTTC. Translation gives CASRTTGTQFYGYTF.

This clonotype was recorded once. The CDR3 nucleotides read TGTGCCAGCAGCCAGACAGGGTTCAATTCACCCCTCCACTTT. It codes for CASSQTGFNSPLHF. This chain uses TRBV3-1 with TRBJ1-6, with 7 bases aligning to TRBD1. The CDR3 is 14 amino acids. V was pared by 3 bases and J by 7 bases, with 3 bases of the junction left unmatched. Per germline, CDR1 LGHDT and CDR2 YNNKEL (reference sequence).